Below are 10 T cell receptor beta chains sequenced from a single sample in a study of technical replicates of blood from a handful of donors. Clones were read by immunoSEQ multiplex PCR, and TCRdb kept only the in-frame ones, dropping some. The sample shows roughly 79,000 clones, 81% of them seen only once. Sequencing input: PBMCs. Receptors originate from a human donor in good health. Some clones in this sample may be carry-over from other donors' samples.

The J gene is TRBJ2-5, the V gene TRBV4-1; no reliable D call. The CDR3 runs to 14 residues. Trimming took off 2 bases at V and 5 bases at J, with 12 bases between the two ends. In germline, CDR1 is MGHRA, CDR2 YSYEKL. The DNA for the CDR3 is TGCGCCAGCAGCCAAAATTTCGGGTGGGAGACCCAGTACTTC. Its protein product is CASSQNFGWETQYF.

The chain is built from TRBV30 and TRBJ2-1; 12 bases are shared with TRBD2. Germline lookup yields CDR1 GTSNPN and CDR2 SVGIG (reference sequence). The CDR3 totals 15 residues. V trimming: 4 bases; J trimming: 7 bases; junction bases outside the gene matches: 8. CDR3 loop: CAWTHGTSGWNEQFF. Here the CDR3 DNA reads TGTGCCTGGACACATGGGACTAGCGGGTGGAATGAGCAGTTCTTC.

The V gene is TRBV27, the J gene TRBJ1-6; 8 bases match TRBD1. Losses at the gene ends were 5 bases for V and 8 bases for J; bases not matched to a gene: 8. CDR1 is MNHEY, CDR2 SMNVEV, per germline (reference sequence). This CDR3 spans 15 amino acids. The CDR3 spells CASSRLGQAYSPLHF. The CDR3 coding sequence is TGTGCCAGCAGTAGACTGGGACAGGCATATTCACCCCTCCACTTT.

The gene calls are TRBV6-5 and TRBJ2-7; the D is unclear. The germline V gene has CDR1 MNHEY and CDR2 SVGAGI. V was pared by 6 bases and J by 1 base, with 13 bases between. CDR3 length equals 14 residues. The CDR3 sequence: CASSRGLTSYEQYF. As DNA, the CDR3 is TGTGCCAGCAGCCGCGGCCTAACGTCCTACGAGCAGTACTTC.

This chain joins TRBV7-9 and TRBJ2-5; 8 positions agree with TRBD2. CDR1 is SEHNR and CDR2 is FQNEAQ in the germline V gene (reference sequence). Trimming took 1 base from V and 4 from J; bases not matched to a gene: 8. This CDR3 contains 16 residues. The CDR3 bases are TGTGCCAGCAGCTTAGTCGGCGGGGGGTCGCGAGAGACCCAGTACTTC. It specifies CASSLVGGGSRETQYF.

The gene calls are TRBV30 and TRBJ1-4; D not resolved. V was cut by 1 base and J by 4 bases, with 7 bases left in between. The CDR3 totals 13 residues. Per the germline V gene, CDR1 is GTSNPN and CDR2 is SVGIG (reference sequence). CDR3 nucleotides: TGTGCCTGGAGTGAACAGATTAATGAAAAACTGTTTTTT. Translated: CAWSEQINEKLFF.

V and J are TRBV6-5 and TRBJ1-2, with D unresolved. This CDR3 contains 15 residues. Germline CDR1 and CDR2: MNHEY and SVGAGI. The ends were cut back, 0 bases at V and 4 bases at J, with 12 bases in the middle. The CDR3, as DNA: TGTGCCAGCAGTTACTCAGAGGGTTCGTCCTATGGCTACACCTTC. This gives the protein CASSYSEGSSYGYTF.

The V gene is TRBV19, the J gene TRBJ2-1; 8 nucleotides line up with TRBD2. Trimming at V came to 4 bases and at J to 5 bases, leaving 13 bases not matched to a gene. Per germline, CDR1 LNHDA and CDR2 SQIVND (reference sequence). The CDR3 is 17 residues long. Here the CDR3 reads CASSTSGGPLQNNEQFF. The DNA of the CDR3 is TGTGCCAGTAGTACGAGCGGGGGCCCCCTTCAAAACAATGAGCAGTTCTTC. Combining the CDR3 with reference TRBV19 and TRBJ2-1 gives the whole variable domain DGGITQSPKYLFRKEGQNVTLSCEQNLNHDAMYWYRQDPGQGLRLIYYSQIVNDFQKGDIAEGYSVSREKKESFPLTVTSAQKNPTAFYLCASSTSGGPLQNNEQFFGPGTRLTVL.

The rearrangement links TRBV4-2 to TRBJ2-5; 11 nucleotides agree with TRBD2. The J call could be wrong; TRBJ2-7 is a better fit for the DNA end. The CDR3 contains 15 residues. Looked up from germline, CDR1 is LGHNA and CDR2 is YNFKEQ. CDR3 residues: CASSSTGTSGYEQYF. For the CDR3, the DNA is TGTGCCAGCAGCAGTACCGGGACTAGCGGTTACGAGCAGTACTTC.

This clone occurred a few times. The V and J genes are TRBV30 and TRBJ2-7; tentative D call: TRBD2 (6 bases). CDR1 and CDR2 from the germline V gene are GTSNPN and SVGIG (reference sequence). V lost 1 base to trimming and J lost 2 bases, with 9 bases between them. The CDR3 extends over 13 amino acids. CDR3 coding DNA: TGTGCCTGGAGTGAGGGAGGACCCTACGAGCAGTACTTC. Amino acids: CAWSEGGPYEQYF.